This T cell receptor (beta chain) appears in the sequencing data of a study of T cells in localized non-small cell lung cancer. The CDR3 extends over 11 amino acids. Germline V gene lookup returns CDR1 WSHSY and CDR2 SAAADI. V shed 6 bases and J shed 6 bases, with 9 bases lying between them. TCRdb's table, derived via immunoSEQ multiplex PCR, lists solely in-frame clones and lacks some. The data contain fewer than 40,000 clones, about nine tenths of them singletons. In its sample, this clone was seen a few times. The receptor was derived from a man aged 35-69 years with stage III lung adenocarcinoma. This specimen consisted of peripheral blood mononuclear cells, obtained before any cancer treatment. This chain links TRBV10-2 with TRBJ2-7; D remains unclear. The DNA for the CDR3 is TGCGCCAGCAGCGCCGTCGGCGAGCAGTACTTC. The encoded protein is CASSAVGEQYF.